This TCR beta chain was profiled in a study of shared clonotypes between healthy human individuals. Study-wide results and limits: Roughly 5% of naive CD4 clonotypes were shared across four donors. Clonotype sharing among donors was thought likely to change with sequencing depth.

About this clone: What it binds is unknown.

As defined, naive CD8 cells were CD45RO-negative and positively selected for CCR7, with terminally differentiated effector memory CD45RA+ cells excluded. The CDR3 contains 14 residues. Trimming left V 5 bases short and J 4 bases short, with 14 bases between. Germline V lookup: CDR1 SGHVS, CDR2 FNYEAQ. The authors loaded 150 to 250 ng DNA, roughly 33,000 T cell genomes, into sorted-subset replicate PCRs. The assay was immunoSEQ multiplex PCR, and TCRdb's table has in-frame clones only and misses some. The table has hundreds of thousands of clones, around 92% seen once; the top ten hold 24%. The TCR was taken from a man aged 30-40 years in good health. The chain joins TRBV7-6 to TRBJ1-2; possibly TRBD1 for D (6 bases). Material: naive CD8+ T cells sorted from blood. The DNA for the CDR3 is TGTGCCAGCAGCCCTTCAAGAGGGGGCTATGGCTACACCTTC. The encoded protein is CASSPSRGGYGYTF.